Described below is a single T cell receptor beta chain sequence and its context. Germline V gene lookup returns CDR1 SQVTM and CDR2 ANQGSEA. V gave up 1 base and J gave up 9 bases, with 10 bases separating them. The CDR3 length is 12 residues. Peripheral blood, 9.5 to 10 milliliters per donor, was collected. The source of the sample is a study of blood T cells in healthy people across ages. The authors ran a second PCR of about 6 to 11 cycles using a sample-barcoded 5' primer and a J-beta primer mix. TCRdb reprocessed the 5' RACE reads via MiXCR and lists one record per CDR3 protein. Of about 830,000 distinct CDR3 sequences listed, around 62% were seen once; the top ten hold roughly 26%.

The chain combines TRBV29-1 with TRBJ1-5; D might be TRBD1 (6 bases). The sequence was obtained from a man younger than 40 in good health. Sequencing used blood. CDR3: CSVEAEGGPQHF. The CDR3 DNA is TGCAGCGTTGAAGCGGAGGGGGGGCCCCAGCATTTT.